The next 27 T cell receptor beta chains were all read from a single sample in a study of blood T cell repertoires in COVID-19. Produced via immunoSEQ multiplex PCR; TCRdb's table is partial and in-frame only. The table shows 150,000 to 200,000 clones, with 82% occurring only once. Sequencing used peripheral blood. These receptors came from a woman aged 40 to 50 with COVID-19, enrolled during active disease.

This clone was counted only a few times. The chain carries TRBV4-2 and TRBJ2-1, with D possibly being TRBD2 (5 bases). Trimming left V 0 bases short and J 7 bases short, with 10 bases between. The germline CDR1 and CDR2 sequences are LGHNA and YNFKEQ. There are 14 residues in the CDR3. CDR3: CASSQDVERNEQFF. CDR3 DNA sequence: TGTGCCAGCAGCCAAGATGTAGAGCGGAATGAGCAGTTCTTC.

This clone was found many times. The chain joins TRBV2 to TRBJ2-3, with a tentative D call TRBD2 (5 bases). The germline V gene encodes CDR1 SNHLY and CDR2 FYNNEI. Trimming took 2 bases from V and 14 from J, leaving 17 bases between them. The CDR3 length is 13 residues. CDR3 sequence (DNA): TGTGCCAGCAGTGAATATAGTCCAGTTGGGAGGTATTTT. Its protein product is CASSEYSPVGRYF.

Of note for this clone: Other DNA sequences of this sample code for an identical CDR3. This chain joins TRBV29-1 and TRBJ1-5, with D tentatively TRBD1 (5 bases). The CDR3 length is 12 residues. Trimming shortened V by 4 bases and J by 3 bases, and 7 bases separated the two germline ends. Germline V gene sequence: CDR1 SQVTM, CDR2 ANQGSEA. CDR3 residues: CSVGQTNQPQHF. DNA of the CDR3: TGCAGCGTTGGACAGACCAATCAGCCCCAGCATTTT.

This chain links TRBV11-3 with TRBJ2-1; TRBD2 matches at 13 bases. This CDR3 comprises 15 residues. With 3 bases clipped from V and 9 bases from J, the junction kept 5 bases outside the gene matches. Germline V gene lookup returns CDR1 SGHNT and CDR2 YENEEA. The CDR3 DNA reads TGTGCCAGCAGCTTTGGACTAGCGGGAGTAGGTGAGCAGTTCTTC. Translated: CASSFGLAGVGEQFF.

The chain recombines TRBV3-1 (or the pseudogene TRBV3-2) with TRBJ2-6; perhaps TRBD1 as D (6 bases). The V end lost 2 bases, the J end lost 1 base, and 6 bases lay between the germline ends. Germline lookup yields CDR1 LGHDT and CDR2 YNNKEL (reference sequence). CDR3 size: 15 residues. CDR3 loop: CASSQTGSGANVLTF. CDR3 sequence (DNA): TGTGCCAGCAGCCAAACAGGGTCTGGGGCCAACGTCCTGACTTTC.

This chain uses TRBV9 with TRBJ2-7, with 9 bases fitting TRBD2. V lost 3 bases and J lost 7; bases outside the gene matches: 11. The germline V gene has CDR1 SGDLS and CDR2 YYNGEE. The CDR3 is 15 amino acids. The CDR3 loop is CASSDSGSALGEQYF. CDR3 coding DNA: TGTGCCAGCAGCGATAGCGGGAGCGCCTTGGGGGAGCAGTACTTC.

This chain connects TRBV6-1 to TRBJ2-5; possibly TRBD1 for D (6 bases). The CDR3 sequence is 13 residues long. V shed 3 bases and J shed 7 bases, with 12 bases lying between them. Per the germline V gene, CDR1 is MNHNS and CDR2 is SASEGT. CDR3 nucleotides: TGTGCCAGCAGTGAGAGGGGGAGCGCGACCCAGTACTTC. Its protein is CASSERGSATQYF.

The J gene is TRBJ1-1, the V gene TRBV19, with D perhaps matching TRBD1 (5 bases). The CDR3 is 13 residues long. V was clipped by 7 bases and J by 3 bases, with 12 bases between them. Germline lookup yields CDR1 LNHDA and CDR2 SQIVND (reference sequence). This CDR3 reads CASNQGWDTEAFF. The CDR3 DNA is TGTGCCAGTAATCAGGGTTGGGACACTGAAGCTTTCTTT.

The chain joins TRBV3-1 (or the pseudogene TRBV3-2) to TRBJ2-3, with D unresolved. This CDR3 contains 12 residues. V lost 1 base, J lost 4 bases, and 3 bases lay in between. The germline V gene has CDR1 LGHDT and CDR2 YNNKEL (reference sequence). The CDR3 loop reads CASSQVSDTQYF. The CDR3 DNA sequence: TGTGCCAGCAGCCAAGTATCAGATACGCAGTATTTT.

This rearrangement joins TRBV6-5 to TRBJ1-1; tentative D call: TRBD1 (5 bases). Trimming took off 5 bases at V and 1 base at J, with 11 bases between the two ends. Germline assignment: CDR1 MNHEY and CDR2 SVGAGI. This CDR3 has 14 residues. This CDR3 reads CASSPRQKNTEAFF. Here the CDR3 DNA reads TGTGCCAGCAGTCCTAGACAGAAGAACACTGAAGCTTTCTTT.

Only one count was recorded for this clone. V is TRBV4-1 and J is TRBJ2-1, with TRBD2 matching over 10 bases. This CDR3 contains 19 residues. Germline CDR1 is MGHRA and CDR2 is YSYEKL. V shed 0 bases and J 3 bases; nucleotides not matched to a gene: 11. The CDR3 spells CASSQEIGASGRLYNEQFF. The CDR3 nucleotides are TGCGCCAGCAGCCAAGAAATAGGGGCTAGCGGGAGACTCTACAATGAGCAGTTCTTC.

J is TRBJ1-6 and V is TRBV9; no clear D. Trimming cost V 2 bases and J 9 bases, with 18 bases left between them. This CDR3 comprises 16 residues. Germline CDR1 SGDLS, CDR2 YYNGEE. For the CDR3, the DNA is TGTGCCAGCAGCGTCTTAGGGAGCGGTGGTGGTTCACCCCTCCACTTT. Translated, it gives CASSVLGSGGGSPLHF.

DNA of the CDR3: TGCGCCAGCAGTGTAGGAGGGACGTATGACAATGAGCAGTTCTTC. Translation gives CASSVGGTYDNEQFF. This rearrangement joins TRBV10-2 to TRBJ2-1; maybe TRBD2 (6 bases). The germline V gene has CDR1 WSHSY and CDR2 SAAADI. The CDR3 covers 15 residues. The V and J ends lost 4 bases and 5 bases respectively, with 15 bases between them.

The chain carries TRBV6-2 or TRBV6-3 and TRBJ2-7; 7 bases line up with TRBD2. Germline loops: CDR1 MNHEY, CDR2 SVGEGT. CDR3 length: 17 amino acids. The J segment lost 3 bases and the V segment lost 5 bases, leaving 16 bases of the junction unmatched. The CDR3 here is CASSPGLNIPLVYEQYF. CDR3 nucleotide sequence: TGTGCCAGCAGTCCGGGACTAAATATACCCCTTGTCTACGAGCAGTACTTC.

V and J are TRBV25-1 and TRBJ2-7; 11 bases fit TRBD2. V lost 8 bases to trimming and J lost 6 bases; unmatched junction nucleotides: 6. The CDR3 has 13 residues. Germline V lookup: CDR1 MGHDK, CDR2 SYGVNS. The CDR3 sequence: CASGLAGLSEQYF. In nucleotides, the CDR3 is TGTGCCAGCGGACTAGCGGGTCTCTCCGAGCAGTACTTC.

The rearrangement uses TRBV18 and TRBJ2-1; 9 nucleotides match TRBD1. Germline V gene data show CDR1 as KGHSH and CDR2 as LQKENI. The CDR3 is 16 amino acids. Trimming took 6 bases from V and 5 from J; bases not matched to a gene: 11. In DNA, the CDR3 is TGTGCCAGCTCGCTTATTTGGGACAGGGAGGACAATGAGCAGTTCTTC. Its translation is CASSLIWDREDNEQFF.

This clone was seen once. CDR3 sequence: CASSPRTGGTDTQYF. In nucleotides, the CDR3 is TGTGCCAGTAGTCCCAGGACAGGGGGCACAGATACGCAGTATTTT. V is TRBV19 and J is TRBJ2-3; 9 bases line up with TRBD1. Germline V gene lookup returns CDR1 LNHDA and CDR2 SQIVND (reference sequence). The CDR3 runs to 15 residues. The trim removed 5 bases at V and 1 base at J, leaving 4 bases unmatched.

The J gene is TRBJ2-5, the V gene TRBV19; tentatively, D is TRBD2 (6 bases). V was pared by 5 bases and J by 4 bases, with 17 bases between. From germline, CDR1 is LNHDA and CDR2 SQIVND (reference sequence). The CDR3 has 15 amino acids. CDR3 DNA: TGTGCCAGTAGTGACTCGGGAGAAAGGGGAGAGACCCAGTACTTC. Amino acid sequence: CASSDSGERGETQYF.

This clone was detected only once. This rearrangement joins TRBV24-1 to TRBJ2-2; TRBD2 matches 9 bases. The CDR3 sequence is 16 residues long. The germline V gene encodes CDR1 KGHDR and CDR2 SFDVKD. The ends lost 5 bases at V and 2 bases at J; junction bases unmatched: 5. The chain's CDR3 is CATSGVAGANTGELFF. The DNA of the CDR3 is TGTGCCACCAGTGGGGTAGCGGGAGCTAACACCGGGGAGCTGTTTTTT.

This chain joins TRBV11-2 and TRBJ2-7; 9 nucleotides match TRBD2. Germline V gene lookup returns CDR1 SGHAT and CDR2 FQNNGV. CDR3 length: 14 residues. The V segment lost 1 base and the J segment 5 bases; nucleotides outside the gene matches: 3. The CDR3, as DNA: TGTGCCAGCAGCTTAGTAGCGGGAGCCCACGAGCAGTACTTC. Amino acids: CASSLVAGAHEQYF.

The CDR3 DNA reads as TGTGCCAGCAGCTTATTGTACAGGGCCCTCGAAAACACCATATATTTT. Protein sequence: CASSLLYRALENTIYF. The V gene is TRBV11-2, the J gene TRBJ1-3; D perhaps matches TRBD1 (6 bases). The V and J ends lost 2 bases and 6 bases respectively, with 17 bases between them. Germline V gene data show CDR1 as SGHAT and CDR2 as FQNNGV. The CDR3 has 16 amino acids.

This chain links TRBV6-5 with TRBJ1-2; D is perhaps TRBD1 (6 bases). CDR3 length equals 16 residues. V shed 0 bases and J shed 7 bases, with 18 bases lying between them. Germline-derived CDR1 and CDR2 are MNHEY and SVGAGI. Written as DNA, the CDR3 is TGTGCCAGCAGTTACTCGAATCGCCAGGGACAAGCTGGCTACACCTTC. Encoded protein: CASSYSNRQGQAGYTF.

This CDR3 is CASSHSGRNIQYF. DNA for the CDR3: TGTGCCAGCAGCCATAGCGGAAGAAACATTCAGTACTTC. The J gene is TRBJ2-4, the V gene TRBV3-1 (or the pseudogene TRBV3-2), with a weak D call TRBD2 (6 bases). The germline V gene has CDR1 LGHDT and CDR2 YNNKEL (reference sequence). This CDR3 has 13 residues. The V gene lost 3 bases and the J gene lost 6 bases, with 9 bases spanning the gap.

This chain joins TRBV19 and TRBJ1-1, with a possible D match to TRBD1 (5 bases). V was shortened by 5 bases and J by 1 base, with 17 bases between the two germline ends. The CDR3 runs to 16 residues. Looked up from germline, CDR1 is LNHDA and CDR2 is SQIVND (reference sequence). In DNA, the CDR3 is TGTGCCAGTAGTCCCACGGGGGGGGGTAGGAACACTGAAGCTTTCTTT. It specifies CASSPTGGGRNTEAFF.

Many counts were recorded for this clone. The J gene is TRBJ2-3, the V gene TRBV29-1; perhaps TRBD2 as D (5 bases). Germline V gene data show CDR1 as SQVTM and CDR2 as ANQGSEA. The CDR3 spans 13 residues. The V end lost 5 bases, the J end lost 1 base, and 10 bases lay between the germline ends. The CDR3, as DNA: TGCAGCGTTACGGGAACTGGCACAGATACGCAGTATTTT. This encodes CSVTGTGTDTQYF.

The sample holds one count of this clone. The chain has TRBV3-1 (or the pseudogene TRBV3-2) and TRBJ2-5; a possible D gene is TRBD2 (6 bases). V was cut by 6 bases and J by 4 bases, with 12 bases left in between. This CDR3 region has 13 residues. Looked up from germline, CDR1 is LGHDT and CDR2 is YNNKEL (reference sequence). CDR3 sequence (DNA): TGTGCCAGCAGTCTTGGGGGGACAGAGACCCAGTACTTC. Its protein product is CASSLGGTETQYF.

The rearrangement links TRBV6-5 to TRBJ2-5, with D perhaps TRBD2 (6 bases). CDR3 size: 15 residues. Germline-derived CDR1 and CDR2 are MNHEY and SVGAGI. The V gene lost 2 bases and the J gene lost 2 bases, with 12 bases spanning the gap. This CDR3 reads CASSYSEGLQETQYF. CDR3 bases: TGTGCCAGCAGTTACAGCGAGGGACTGCAAGAGACCCAGTACTTC.